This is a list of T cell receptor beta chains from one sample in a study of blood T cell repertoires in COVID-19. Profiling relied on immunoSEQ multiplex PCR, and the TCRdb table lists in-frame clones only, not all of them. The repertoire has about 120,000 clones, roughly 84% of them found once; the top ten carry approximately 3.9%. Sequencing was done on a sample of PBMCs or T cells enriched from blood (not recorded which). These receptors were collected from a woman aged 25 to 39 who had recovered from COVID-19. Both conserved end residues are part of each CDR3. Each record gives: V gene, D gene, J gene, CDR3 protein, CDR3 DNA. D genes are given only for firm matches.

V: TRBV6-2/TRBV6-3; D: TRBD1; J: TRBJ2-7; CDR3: CASSNPWTGGWEQYF; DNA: TGTGCCAGCAGCAACCCTTGGACAGGGGGCTGGGAGCAGTACTTC
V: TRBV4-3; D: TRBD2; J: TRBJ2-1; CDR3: CASSQDGTNYNEQFF; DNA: TGCGCCAGCAGCCAAGACGGGACTAACTACAATGAGCAGTTCTTC
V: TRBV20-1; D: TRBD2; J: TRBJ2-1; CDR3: CSASHLGPGLTTYNEQFF; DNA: TGCAGTGCTAGTCACTTGGGTCCGGGACTAACAACGTACAATGAGCAGTTCTTC
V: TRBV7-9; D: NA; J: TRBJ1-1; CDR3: CASSLEGAGKTEAFF; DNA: TGTGCCAGCAGCTTAGAAGGGGCAGGGAAGACTGAAGCTTTCTTT
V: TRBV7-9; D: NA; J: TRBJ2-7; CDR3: CASSLSSAYEQYF; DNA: TGTGCCAGCAGCTTATCATCTGCGTACGAGCAGTACTTC
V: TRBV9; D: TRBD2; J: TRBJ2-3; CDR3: CASSATSGSPDTQYF; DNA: TGTGCCAGCAGCGCGACTAGCGGGAGTCCAGATACGCAGTATTTT
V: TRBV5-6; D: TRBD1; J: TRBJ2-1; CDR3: CASSLIRDRGMEQFF; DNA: TGTGCCAGCAGCTTGATCCGGGACAGGGGCATGGAGCAGTTCTTC
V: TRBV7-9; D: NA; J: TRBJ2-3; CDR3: CASSLLESTDTQYF; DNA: TGTGCCAGCAGCCTCCTCGAGAGCACAGATACGCAGTATTTT
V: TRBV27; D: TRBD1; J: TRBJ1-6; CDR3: CASSSRDRVSNSPLHF; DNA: TGTGCCAGCAGTTCCCGGGACAGGGTGTCCAATTCACCCCTCCACTTT
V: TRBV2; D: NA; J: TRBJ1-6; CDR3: CAGGAGGNSPLHF; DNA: TGTGCCGGGGGGGCCGGTGGGAATTCACCCCTCCACTTT
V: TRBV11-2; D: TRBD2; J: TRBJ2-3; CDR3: CASSLRASGSLDTQYF; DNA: TGTGCCAGCAGCTTACGGGCTAGCGGGAGTCTAGATACGCAGTATTTT
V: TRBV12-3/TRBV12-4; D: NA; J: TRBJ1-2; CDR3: CASSLKAFYGYTF; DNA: TGTGCCAGCAGTTTAAAAGCGTTCTATGGCTACACCTTC
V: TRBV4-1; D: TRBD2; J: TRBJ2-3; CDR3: CASRQAGVSTDTQYF; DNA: TGCGCCAGCCGACAAGCGGGAGTTTCCACAGATACGCAGTATTTT
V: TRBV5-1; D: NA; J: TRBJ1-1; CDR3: CASSLGRGTEAFF; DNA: TGCGCCAGCAGCTTGGGACGGGGCACTGAAGCTTTCTTT
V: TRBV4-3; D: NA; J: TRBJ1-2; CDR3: CASSQGTVIANYGYTF; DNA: TGCGCCAGCAGCCAAGGGACAGTAATCGCTAACTATGGCTACACCTTC
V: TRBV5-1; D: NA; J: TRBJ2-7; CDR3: CASTREPSYEQYF; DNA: TGCGCCAGCACCCGGGAACCATCCTACGAGCAGTACTTC